This entry lists 11 T cell receptor beta chains sequenced from one sample in a study of cytomegalovirus exposure and HLA in healthy donors. The PCR made use of 60 Vbeta and 13 Jbeta primers. The method was immunoSEQ multiplex PCR; TCRdb's version includes in-frame clones alone and lacks a portion of them. The repertoire holds about 120,000 clones, with less than 65% as singletons. The sequencing sample was made of PBMCs. These receptors all come from a man aged 40-49 years in good health and CMV-seropositive.

The chain employs TRBV9 and TRBJ1-2; D is ambiguous. Germline V gene sequence: CDR1 SGDLS, CDR2 YYNGEE. The CDR3 is 13 amino acids. The V and J ends lost 3 bases and 1 base respectively, with 7 bases between them. The CDR3 loop is CASSAQLNYGYTF. The CDR3, as DNA: TGTGCCAGCAGCGCACAGCTTAACTATGGCTACACCTTC. Full variable domain (rest looked up from reference TRBV9 and TRBJ1-2): DSGVTQTPKHLITATGQRVTLRCSPRSGDLSVYWYQQSLDQGLQFLIQYYNGEERAKGNILERFSAQQFPDLHSELNLSSLELGDSALYFCASSAQLNYGYTFGSGTRLTVV.

This clone is a singleton in its sample. V and J are TRBV13 and TRBJ2-5; 8 nucleotides agree with TRBD1. The J call may not be correct, given that the DNA end is closer to TRBJ2-7. CDR3 length equals 13 residues. Germline V gives CDR1 PRHDT, CDR2 FYEKMQ (reference sequence). Here the CDR3 DNA reads TGTGCCAGCAGCCAGGGACAGGCCTACGAGCAGTACTTC. Translation: CASSQGQAYEQYF.

This clone was seen a handful of times. The chain is built from TRBV4-1 and TRBJ1-1, with a possible D match to TRBD1 (5 bases). The CDR3 contains 15 residues. CDR1 is MGHRA and CDR2 is YSYEKL in the germline V gene. V lost 0 bases and J lost 4, with 12 bases in between. The CDR3 DNA reads TGCGCCAGCAGCCAAGATAAGGGGATAGGCACTGAAGCTTTCTTT. This encodes CASSQDKGIGTEAFF.

The chain uses TRBV6-5 and TRBJ2-7; D perhaps matches TRBD2 (6 bases). Trimming took off 7 bases at V and 2 bases at J, with 18 bases between the two ends. There are 15 residues in the CDR3. Looked up from germline, CDR1 is MNHEY and CDR2 is SVGAGI. This CDR3 reads CASTSGGASPYEQYF. As DNA, the CDR3 is TGTGCCAGCACCTCCGGCGGGGCATCCCCCTACGAGCAGTACTTC.

This chain connects TRBV11-2 to TRBJ2-1, with TRBD2 matching 12 bases. J gave up 12 bases and V 3 bases, and 6 bases lay outside the gene matches. This CDR3 has 14 residues. Germline CDR1 and CDR2: SGHAT and FQNNGV. The CDR3 sequence is CASSFETSGRTQFF. In DNA form, the CDR3 reads TGTGCCAGCAGCTTTGAAACTAGCGGGAGGACGCAGTTCTTC.

The chain employs TRBV7-9 and TRBJ1-4; D call uncertain. CDR3 length: 14 amino acids. Trimming took 3 bases from V and 1 from J, leaving 6 bases between them. Germline CDR1 SEHNR, CDR2 FQNEAQ (reference sequence). The CDR3 DNA is TGTGCCAGCAGCTTGTCACTAACTAATGAAAAACTGTTTTTT. Protein product: CASSLSLTNEKLFF.

The chain employs TRBV9 and TRBJ1-3; D unclear. CDR1 and CDR2 (germline): SGDLS, YYNGEE. This CDR3 comprises 14 residues. Trimming pared 6 bases from V and 0 bases from J, leaving 10 bases between. The CDR3 DNA follows: TGTGCCAGCACCGCCGGTAACTCTGGAAACACCATATATTTT. The encoded protein is CASTAGNSGNTIYF. Supplemented by reference TRBV9 and TRBJ1-3, the full variable domain reads DSGVTQTPKHLITATGQRVTLRCSPRSGDLSVYWYQQSLDQGLQFLIQYYNGEERAKGNILERFSAQQFPDLHSELNLSSLELGDSALYFCASTAGNSGNTIYFGEGSWLTVV.

In this sample, this clone turned up a few times. CDR3 DNA: TGTGCCAGCAGACGCCTTATTTCGGGTAGGATGGACATTCAGTACTTC. Translation: CASRRLISGRMDIQYF. This chain joins TRBV11-2 and TRBJ2-4; D is undetermined. V dropped 6 bases and J dropped 8 bases, with 23 bases sitting between them. The CDR3 is made up of 16 amino acids. Germline V gene sequence: CDR1 SGHAT, CDR2 FQNNGV.

The V and J genes are TRBV7-6 and TRBJ1-1, with TRBD1 as a possible D gene (6 bases). The V end lost 3 bases, the J end lost 4 bases, and 12 bases lay between the germline ends. Germline values: CDR1 SGHVS, CDR2 FNYEAQ. This CDR3 spans 14 amino acids. CDR3 sequence (DNA): TGTGCCAGCAGCTTGGGGGCATGGGGCACTGAAGCTTTCTTT. This translates into CASSLGAWGTEAFF. Combining the CDR3 with reference TRBV7-6 and TRBJ1-1 gives the whole variable domain GAGVSQSPRYKVTKRGQDVALRCDPISGHVSLYWYRQALGQGPEFLTYFNYEAQQDKSGLPNDRFSAERPEGSISTLTIQRTEQRDSAMYRCASSLGAWGTEAFFGQGTRLTVV.

This chain links TRBV9 with TRBJ2-5; 8 bases align to TRBD1. With 2 bases clipped from V and 5 bases from J, the junction kept 8 bases outside the gene matches. The CDR3 totals 15 residues. CDR1 and CDR2 from the germline V gene are SGDLS and YYNGEE. The CDR3 region has the DNA TGTGCCAGCAGCGTGGCGACAGGGGTTGGCGAGACCCAGTACTTC. Its protein is CASSVATGVGETQYF.

The rearrangement links TRBV4-2 to TRBJ2-7; 7 bases align to TRBD2. Unmatched junction bases numbered 10, after V lost 1 base and J lost 7 bases. This CDR3 spans 15 amino acids. Germline V gene lookup returns CDR1 LGHNA and CDR2 YNFKEQ. CDR3: CASSQVGIGAGEQYF. The CDR3 region has the DNA TGTGCCAGCAGCCAAGTGGGGATTGGAGCGGGGGAGCAGTACTTC.